This T cell receptor (beta chain) was sequenced for a study of Graves' ophthalmopathy and Graves' hyperthyroidism (dated by TCRdb to 2016 to 2019). Describing the broader study: Peripheral blood samples were taken at the time of initial diagnosis, before any treatment was given. To tell Graves' ophthalmopathy apart from Graves' hyperthyroidism, and to predict which patients would progress to ophthalmopathy, the study relied on TCR beta repertoire signatures. In total, around 130 blood samples were TCR-sequenced: 40 to 45 ophthalmopathy, under 85 hyperthyroidism and some 17 hyperthyroidism-to-ophthalmopathy patients. To explore V-J signatures that distinguish ophthalmopathy from hyperthyroidism, a discovery set of about a hundred patients was enrolled, made up of more than 40 with ophthalmopathy and fewer than 60 with stable hyperthyroidism. The independent validation cohort included 20 or so hyperthyroidism patients plus 17 patients who later progressed from hyperthyroidism to ophthalmopathy. In several hyperthyroidism patients, the T-cell repertoires found in thyroid tissue were compared with those found in blood. After sampling, hyperthyroidism patients received methimazole starting at 30 mg daily, and ophthalmopathy patients received high-dose intravenous methylprednisolone.

Beyond this particular receptor, the publication reports: Ophthalmopathy was separated from stable hyperthyroidism by the 13-signature model with more than 85% sensitivity and less than 82% specificity in cross-validation and with 80%/75% in the test set. No statistical method was used to set the sample size in advance, and the investigators knew which group each participant was assigned to. In validation, the model predicted ophthalmopathy progression with about 70% sensitivity and roughly 72% specificity; some 13 predicted patients were CT-confirmed with GO in a median of about 6.2 months. Most expanded thyroid clonotypes with a frequency above 0.001 also appeared in blood, which suggests that blood repertoires may reflect the immune response in the thyroid.

For repertoire sequencing, TCR beta CDR3 regions were amplified from RNA transcripts. The first round was an RT-PCR using HTBI primers with the Qiagen OneStep RT-PCR kit, and this first round was followed by a second-round multiplex PCR, then size selection and purification. Sequencing of the libraries was carried out on an Illumina HiSeq2000 in paired-end mode with 100 bp reads. The authors' analysis ran thus. SOAPnuke was used to process the reads, throwing out any read that had adapters, had uncalled bases, had a mean Phred below 15, or lacked an exact constant-primer or identifier match. COPE v1.2.5 was used to merge high-quality paired reads. Unique nucleotide sequences were defined as clonotypes and aligned to IMGT TRB V, D and J references using MiTCR v1.1. The analysis was limited to V-J combinations with a frequency above 0.0001, which together covered 99.2% of the repertoires. For each V-J combination, a TCR clonal expansion and chaos score was defined as the ratio of F50 clonal expansion to chaos observed in the TCRdist matrix. Welch's t-statistics and random forest were used to narrow the features down to 10 to 15 V-J combinations, which were then fed into a naive Bayes classifier. Thyroid-blood repertoire similarity was quantified with the Morisita-Horn index. Through fastp at Q25 and MiXCR, TCRdb rebuilt clones from the public reads, retaining in-frame beta chains. Identical CDR3 protein sequences are pooled into one entry, listed with their most common genes and DNA. Here the V and J calls rest on TCRdb's processing, not on the authors' analysis. A total of some 360,000 distinct CDR3 sequences appear in this sample, about 15% of them only once. 2.4% of the sample comes from the top ten.

The sample holds many counts of this clonotype. Its antigen target is currently unknown. No much larger clone exists at a distance of one base, and base qualities are not known. Stable hyperthyroidism was defined as no progression to ophthalmopathy within 18 months of follow-up. The hyperthyroidism patients were 18 to 65 years old and newly diagnosed, with a disease duration of less than 2 months. Patients with other autoimmune diseases, uncontrolled infections, pregnancy or lactation were excluded. Diagnosis relied on clinical symptoms, serum thyroxine, TRAb, thyroid ultrasound and orbital computed tomography. PBMCs were isolated from about 9.1 ml of fresh peripheral blood by Ficoll-Paque density gradient centrifugation. Total RNA was extracted with Trizol reagent and quality-checked on an Agilent 2100 Bioanalyzer. The sample taken for sequencing was peripheral blood. The sequence came from an adult woman with stable Graves' hyperthyroidism.

The DNA sequence is given as TGTGCCAGCAGTGAAGGACTATCCTCTGGAAACACCATATATTTT. Its protein reads: CASSEGLSSGNTIYF. The chain employs TRBV28 and TRBJ1-3; no confident D gene assignment can be made. The CDR3 sequence holds 15 residues, the cysteine and phenylalanine included. Only the CDR3 DNA is retained, 45 bases long and in frame from the first base. The germline V gene specifies MDHEN as CDR1 and SYDVKM as CDR2. V and J lose 5 bases and 0 bases, and a span of 11 bases separates them.